These 10 T cell receptor beta chains were sequenced from one sample in a study of vaccination and CD4 T cells after COVID-19. Cultured CD4+ T cell DNA was sequenced using the Oncomine TCR Beta short-read assay. TCRdb recomputed calls from the PCR reads with MiXCR, one row per CDR3 protein. The repertoire includes under 15,000 distinct CDR3 sequences, 60% to 75% of them detected once, and 9.5% to 15% sits in the top ten. Treatment given: approximately nine-day PBMC culture with coronavirus spike peptide pools or control peptides (ViraFEST assay). These receptors have no known antigen. The sample taken for sequencing was CD4+ T cells from blood, cultured in vitro. The origin of the receptors is a human donor who had recovered from COVID-19.

This clonotype has more than one count but fewer than ten. The V gene is TRBV6-1, the J gene TRBJ1-5; D is unclear. CDR3 length: 16 amino acids. V was trimmed by 3 bases and J by 3 bases, leaving 15 bases between them. In germline, CDR1 is MNHNS, CDR2 SASEGT. In DNA form, the CDR3 reads TGTGCCAGCAGTGACGATCCGTATCGGATCAATCAGCCCCAGCATTTT. Protein product: CASSDDPYRINQPQHF.

The chain recombines TRBV6-1 with TRBJ2-1, with 8 nucleotides matching TRBD2. The V and J ends lost 6 bases and 7 bases, in that order; junction bases with no gene match: 17. CDR1 is MNHNS and CDR2 is SASEGT in the germline V gene. This CDR3 is 17 amino acids long. The DNA for the CDR3 is TGTGCCAGCAGCCCGCGGCGGGAGGTGAGAGTAATGAATGAGCAGTTCTTC. Amino acids: CASSPRREVRVMNEQFF.

The chain is built from TRBV6-1 and TRBJ1-1, with D unclear. The CDR3 runs 11 residues. Between the trimmed V and J ends, which lost 7 bases and 0 bases, there was a span of 3 bases. Germline V gives CDR1 MNHNS, CDR2 SASEGT. In DNA form, the CDR3 reads TGTGCCAGCAACATGAACACTGAAGCTTTCTTT. Encoded protein: CASNMNTEAFF.

This clonotype came up a few times. The rearrangement joins TRBV27 to TRBJ1-5; D perhaps matches TRBD1 (6 bases). Trimming took off 3 bases at V and 5 bases at J, with 8 bases between the two ends. This CDR3 region has 13 residues. CDR1 is MNHEY and CDR2 is SMNVEV in the germline V gene (reference sequence). The CDR3 here is CASSFKGDQPQHF. The CDR3 DNA reads TGTGCCAGCAGTTTTAAGGGGGATCAGCCCCAGCATTTT.

The V and J genes are TRBV20-1 and TRBJ2-1; D is perhaps TRBD2 (5 bases). Trimming stripped 0 bases from V and 6 bases from J, with 15 bases between. Germline CDR1 and CDR2: DFQATT and SNEGSKA (reference sequence). CDR3 length: 15 residues. The chain's CDR3 is CSARDVRGYPNEQFF. The DNA of the CDR3 is TGCAGTGCTAGAGATGTACGGGGATATCCCAATGAGCAGTTCTTC.

This clonotype has just a few counts. The rearrangement uses TRBV6-4 and TRBJ2-1; possible D gene TRBD2, 5 bases. The CDR3 extends over 14 amino acids. Germline CDR1 MRHNA, CDR2 SNTAGT. V was cut by 2 bases and J by 0 bases, with 5 bases left in between. The CDR3 sequence is CASSDGSSYNEQFF. For the CDR3, the DNA is TGTGCCAGCAGTGACGGGAGCTCCTACAATGAGCAGTTCTTC.

This chain uses TRBV14 with TRBJ2-1; the D call may be TRBD1 or TRBD2 (5 bases each). CDR1 is SGHDN, CDR2 FVKESK, per germline. The CDR3 is 17 residues long. V was shortened by 3 bases and J by 4 bases, with 19 bases between the two germline ends. This CDR3 is CASSQPTRGRRYNEQFF. The CDR3 DNA sequence: TGTGCCAGCAGCCAGCCCACAAGGGGACGTAGATACAATGAGCAGTTCTTC.

This chain links TRBV6-5 with TRBJ2-7; TRBD1 matches 8 bases. Germline CDR1 and CDR2: MNHEY and SVGAGI. V was pared by 0 bases and J by 2 bases, with 6 bases of the junction left unmatched. The CDR3 loop spans 16 amino acids. CDR3 loop: CASSYSGQGVTYEQYF. CDR3 bases: TGTGCCAGCAGTTACTCCGGACAGGGAGTTACCTACGAGCAGTACTTC.

The J gene is TRBJ2-3, the V gene TRBV6-5; D is unclear. This CDR3 is built from 12 residues. Trimming took 4 bases from V and 2 from J, leaving 4 bases between them. Germline CDR1 reads MNHEY; CDR2 reads SVGAGI. CDR3 bases: TGTGCCAGCAGTTCAACCACAGATACGCAGTATTTT. This gives the protein CASSSTTDTQYF.

This clonotype was detected only a few times. V gene TRBV6-5 combines with J gene TRBJ1-2, with 8 positions matching TRBD1. Germline loops: CDR1 MNHEY, CDR2 SVGAGI. CDR3 length: 13 amino acids. After removal of 4 bases from V and 3 bases from J, the junction contained 1 base not matched to a gene. The CDR3 sequence: CASSSQGDYGYTF. The CDR3 DNA sequence: TGTGCCAGCAGTTCACAGGGGGACTATGGCTACACCTTC.